The 25 T cell receptor beta chains below come from one sample, sequenced in a study of T cells after yellow fever vaccination. Via MiXCR, TCRdb re-called the 5' RACE reads, giving one row per CDR3 protein. This table holds around 550,000 distinct CDR3 sequences, 15% to 20% found once. Material: PBMCs, obtained 15 days after the yellow fever booster vaccination. The receptors were sampled from a man aged 30 to 39 who received the YFV17D yellow fever vaccine.

In its sample, this clonotype was seen a few times. The chain links TRBV29-1 to TRBJ2-1, with 14 nucleotides matching TRBD2. Germline CDR1 SQVTM, CDR2 ANQGSEA. Unmatched junction bases numbered 7, after V lost 7 bases and J lost 8 bases. The CDR3 has 14 amino acids. The CDR3 region has the DNA TGCAGCGCCGGGACTAGCGGGAGATTCGATGAGCAGTTCTTC. It is translated as CSAGTSGRFDEQFF.

This clonotype turned up a few times. The V call is TRBV12-3 or TRBV12-4, the J call TRBJ2-4, with 8 bases matching TRBD1. This CDR3 comprises 14 residues. With 3 bases clipped from V and 7 bases from J, the junction kept 5 bases outside the gene matches. Here the CDR3 DNA reads TGTGCCAGCAGTTTTTTTCAGGGGGCGAACATTCAGTACTTC. As protein: CASSFFQGANIQYF.

This clonotype turned up a few times. The chain uses TRBV7-2 and TRBJ2-7, with D possibly TRBD1 on 5 matching bases. The V gene lost 0 bases and the J gene lost 3 bases, with 12 bases spanning the gap. Germline values: CDR1 SGHTA, CDR2 FQGNSA. The CDR3 extends over 15 amino acids. DNA for the CDR3: TGTGCCAGCAGCTTAGCCCCCCCGGACAACTACGAGCAGTACTTC. The encoded protein is CASSLAPPDNYEQYF.

This clonotype was seen only a few times. The CDR3 here is CASSQTGTSGDYEQYF. Written as DNA, the CDR3 is TGTGCCAGCAGCCAAACCGGGACTAGCGGGGACTACGAGCAGTACTTC. The chain has TRBV4-2 and TRBJ2-7; 13 bases agree with TRBD2. Germline trimming cut 2 bases from V and 3 bases from J; bases unmatched to any gene: 4. Germline CDR1 reads LGHNA; CDR2 reads YNFKEQ. The CDR3 consists of 16 residues.

This clonotype was recorded at least ten times. The chain has TRBV5-1 and TRBJ2-3; TRBD2 might be the D (6 bases). Trimming took 4 bases from V and 2 from J, leaving 11 bases between them. Germline V lookup: CDR1 SGHRS, CDR2 YFSETQ. The CDR3 is 14 residues long. This CDR3 reads CASSGGEVTDTQYF. CDR3 sequence (DNA): TGCGCCAGCAGCGGCGGGGAAGTCACAGATACGCAGTATTTT.

This clonotype appeared a few times. The chain couples TRBV7-2 to TRBJ1-5, with D unresolved. This CDR3 has 14 residues. V was shortened by 6 bases and J by 1 base, with 10 bases between the two germline ends. Germline lookup yields CDR1 SGHTA and CDR2 FQGNSA. The DNA for the CDR3 is TGTGCCAGCAGTCTACAGTCGAGCAATCAGCCCCAGCATTTT. It is translated as CASSLQSSNQPQHF.

This clonotype was detected a few times. The V call is TRBV4-2, the J call TRBJ1-6; TRBD1 agrees at 10 bases. The CDR3 totals 17 residues. Losses at the gene ends were 0 bases for V and 9 bases for J; bases not matched to a gene: 8. CDR1 is LGHNA, CDR2 YNFKEQ, per germline. CDR3 sequence: CASSQDRRQGASSPLHF. CDR3 bases: TGTGCCAGCAGCCAAGATCGTAGACAGGGGGCTAGTTCACCCCTCCACTTT.

The sample holds a few counts of this clonotype. The chain employs TRBV5-1 and TRBJ1-1; tentatively, D is TRBD1 (5 bases). From germline, CDR1 is SGHRS and CDR2 YFSETQ. V was shortened by 0 bases and J by 5 bases, with 14 bases between the two germline ends. The CDR3 is made up of 15 amino acids. The CDR3 DNA reads TGCGCCAGCAGCTTGGCCCAGCCTCAGGGTACTGAAGCTTTCTTT. It specifies CASSLAQPQGTEAFF.

The rearrangement uses TRBV9 and TRBJ1-1; 7 nucleotides line up with TRBD1. Per germline, CDR1 SGDLS and CDR2 YYNGEE. The CDR3 contains 16 residues. Trimming at V came to 3 bases and at J to 0 bases, leaving 8 bases not matched to a gene. CDR3 in amino acids: CASSEGAGFMNTEAFF. DNA for the CDR3: TGTGCCAGCAGCGAGGGGGCCGGGTTCATGAACACTGAAGCTTTCTTT.

This chain connects TRBV7-8 to TRBJ1-4; D gene ambiguous. Trimming stripped 5 bases from V and 0 bases from J, with 13 bases between. The germline V gene has CDR1 SGHVS and CDR2 FQNEAQ. This CDR3 region has 16 residues. The CDR3 region is CASSPRQAATNEKLFF. DNA for the CDR3: TGTGCCAGCAGCCCACGGCAGGCCGCAACTAATGAAAAACTGTTTTTT.

The chain joins TRBV7-9 to TRBJ2-1; D call uncertain. This CDR3 spans 10 amino acids. V lost 7 bases and J lost 8, with 6 bases in between. Looked up from germline, CDR1 is SEHNR and CDR2 is FQNEAQ (reference sequence). CDR3 loop: CASMGYEQFF. DNA for the CDR3: TGTGCCAGCATGGGCTATGAGCAGTTCTTC.

This clonotype was counted many times. The chain uses TRBV12-3 or TRBV12-4 and TRBJ2-5; D possibly corresponds to TRBD1 (5 bases). The CDR3 loop spans 13 amino acids. The V gene lost 1 base and the J gene lost 5 bases, with 8 bases spanning the gap. The CDR3 nucleotides read TGTGCCAGCAGTTTAGGAAGGGGCGAGACCCAGTACTTC. The encoded protein is CASSLGRGETQYF.

This clonotype was found a few times. The V and J genes are TRBV12-3 or TRBV12-4 and TRBJ2-1; 11 bases fit TRBD2. This CDR3 is built from 13 residues. Germline trimming cut 8 bases from V and 6 bases from J; bases unmatched to any gene: 3. CDR3 region: CASASGRTNEQFF. As DNA, the CDR3 is TGTGCCAGCGCTAGCGGGAGGACCAATGAGCAGTTCTTC.

This clonotype was picked up a small number of times. V and J are TRBV20-1 and TRBJ2-7, with D perhaps TRBD1 or TRBD2 (5 bases each). Per germline, CDR1 DFQATT and CDR2 SNEGSKA (reference sequence). The V end was cut by 1 base, the J end by 4 bases, with 11 bases between. CDR3 size: 13 residues. The CDR3 DNA follows: TGCAGTGCTAGAGCGGGACCACCTTACGAGCAGTACTTC. This sequence encodes CSARAGPPYEQYF.

This clonotype was seen a handful of times. The chain has TRBV6-5 and TRBJ2-7, with D possibly being TRBD1 (6 bases). Trimming removed 11 bases at V and 8 bases at J, with 13 bases between. CDR3 length: 10 residues. The germline V gene encodes CDR1 MNHEY and CDR2 SVGAGI. CDR3 region: CAAGDKKQYF. In DNA form, the CDR3 reads TGTGCCGCTGGGGACAAAAAGCAGTACTTC.

A few counts support this clonotype. The DNA for the CDR3 is TGCAGTGCTTATAATAGCGGGAGCTACGAGCAGTACTTC. Translated: CSAYNSGSYEQYF. The V call is TRBV20-1, the J call TRBJ2-7; 9 nucleotides align to TRBD2. V dropped 5 bases and J dropped 3; count of bases not matched to a gene: 5. The germline gives CDR1 DFQATT, CDR2 SNEGSKA (reference sequence). This CDR3 region has 13 residues.

This clonotype was seen a few times. The chain is built from TRBV6-4 and TRBJ2-1; 7 nucleotides agree with TRBD2. CDR3 length: 14 residues. The J segment lost 5 bases and the V segment lost 2 bases, leaving 3 bases of the junction unmatched. Looked up from germline, CDR1 is MRHNA and CDR2 is SNTAGT. In DNA, the CDR3 is TGTGCCAGCAGTGACCGGAGCGGGGACAATGAGCAGTTCTTC. This encodes CASSDRSGDNEQFF.

J is TRBJ2-7 and V is TRBV9; no firm D call. V lost 2 bases and J 0 bases, leaving 9 bases between the germline ends. CDR1 is SGDLS and CDR2 is YYNGEE in the germline V gene. The CDR3 runs 14 residues. In DNA form, the CDR3 reads TGTGCCAGCAGCGTTGGAGAGCCCTCCTACGAGCAGTACTTC. Residues: CASSVGEPSYEQYF.

This clonotype was recorded a few times. The genes are TRBV5-1 and TRBJ1-4, with 7 bases lining up with TRBD1. The germline V gene encodes CDR1 SGHRS and CDR2 YFSETQ. V trimming: 4 bases; J trimming: 4 bases; junction bases outside the gene matches: 7. This CDR3 contains 15 residues. The CDR3 reads CASSPQGSGNEKLFF. The DNA of the CDR3 is TGCGCCAGCAGCCCACAGGGGAGTGGTAATGAAAAACTGTTTTTT. Using reference TRBV5-1 and TRBJ1-4 for the parts outside the CDR3, the full variable domain is KAGVTQTPRYLIKTRGQQVTLSCSPISGHRSVSWYQQTPGQGLQFLFEYFSETQRNKGNFPGRFSGRQFSNSRSEMNVSTLELGDSALYLCASSPQGSGNEKLFFGSGTQLSVL.

Only a few counts were recorded for this clonotype. The rearrangement joins TRBV7-2 to TRBJ2-2; no reliable D call. Per germline, CDR1 SGHTA and CDR2 FQGNSA. Trimming shortened V by 8 bases and J by 7 bases, and 8 bases separated the two germline ends. The CDR3 sequence is 11 residues long. The chain's CDR3 is CASQSIGELFF. The CDR3 DNA follows: TGTGCCAGCCAAAGCATCGGGGAGCTGTTTTTT.

This chain links TRBV5-1 with TRBJ2-5; D might be TRBD1 or TRBD2, each matching 5 bases. Germline-derived CDR1 and CDR2 are SGHRS and YFSETQ. This CDR3 is built from 14 residues. V dropped 0 bases and J dropped 4 bases, with 10 bases sitting between them. CDR3 sequence (DNA): TGCGCCAGCAGCTTGGCCTACGGGACAGAGACCCAGTACTTC. This codes for CASSLAYGTETQYF.

The chain combines TRBV5-1 with TRBJ2-1; the match to TRBD2 covers 8 bases. The CDR3 has 17 amino acids. Germline assignment: CDR1 SGHRS and CDR2 YFSETQ. V shed 0 bases and J 7 bases; nucleotides not matched to a gene: 12. The CDR3 coding sequence is TGCGCCAGCAGCTTGGCGGGTTACGGGAGGGCCGAGAATGAGCAGTTCTTC. Translating gives CASSLAGYGRAENEQFF.

This clonotype was observed a handful of times. The gene calls are TRBV18 and TRBJ1-6; tentative D call: TRBD1 (5 bases). The CDR3 spans 15 residues. Trimming removed 5 bases from V and 5 bases from J, with 13 bases in between. The germline V gene has CDR1 KGHSH and CDR2 LQKENI. The CDR3 loop reads CASSNDRGDNSPLHF. The CDR3 DNA follows: TGTGCCAGCTCAAACGATAGGGGAGATAATTCACCCCTCCACTTT.

The gene calls are TRBV28 and TRBJ2-7, with 9 positions matching TRBD2. This CDR3 region has 13 residues. V shed 5 bases, J shed 6 bases, and the junction held 5 bases outside the gene matches. Per germline, CDR1 MDHEN and CDR2 SYDVKM. The CDR3 protein is CASSDGLALEQYF. CDR3 sequence (DNA): TGTGCCAGCAGTGACGGACTAGCGCTCGAGCAGTACTTC.

V is TRBV27 and J is TRBJ1-6; D is undetermined. V lost 3 bases, J lost 7 bases, and 4 bases lay in between. Germline CDR1 MNHEY, CDR2 SMNVEV (reference sequence). The CDR3 runs 12 residues. In DNA, the CDR3 is TGTGCCAGCAGTTTCTCAAATTCACCCCTCCACTTT. Amino acids: CASSFSNSPLHF.